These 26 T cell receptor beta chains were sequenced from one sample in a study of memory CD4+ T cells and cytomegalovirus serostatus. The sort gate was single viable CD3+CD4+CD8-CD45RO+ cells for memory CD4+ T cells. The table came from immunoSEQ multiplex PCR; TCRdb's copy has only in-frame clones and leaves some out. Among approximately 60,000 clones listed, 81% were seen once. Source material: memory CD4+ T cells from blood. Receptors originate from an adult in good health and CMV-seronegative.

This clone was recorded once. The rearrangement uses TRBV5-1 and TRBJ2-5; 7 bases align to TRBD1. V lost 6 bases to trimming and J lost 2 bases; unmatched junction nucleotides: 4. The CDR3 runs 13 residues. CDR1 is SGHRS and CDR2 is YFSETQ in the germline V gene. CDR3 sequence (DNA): TGCGCCAGCAACCGGGACAGACAAGAGACCCAGTACTTC. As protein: CASNRDRQETQYF.

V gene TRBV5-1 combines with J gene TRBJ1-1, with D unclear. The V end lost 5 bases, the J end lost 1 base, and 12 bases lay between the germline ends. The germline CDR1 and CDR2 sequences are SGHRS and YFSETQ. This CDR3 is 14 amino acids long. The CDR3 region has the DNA TGCGCCAGCAGAGGAGGGAGCGCGAACACTGAAGCTTTCTTT. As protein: CASRGGSANTEAFF.

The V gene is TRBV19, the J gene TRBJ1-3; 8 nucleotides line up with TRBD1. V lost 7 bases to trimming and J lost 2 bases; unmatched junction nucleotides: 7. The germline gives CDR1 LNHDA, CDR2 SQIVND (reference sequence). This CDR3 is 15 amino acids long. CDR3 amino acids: CASTYGQGTGNTIYF. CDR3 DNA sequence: TGTGCCAGTACCTACGGACAGGGAACTGGAAACACCATATATTTT.

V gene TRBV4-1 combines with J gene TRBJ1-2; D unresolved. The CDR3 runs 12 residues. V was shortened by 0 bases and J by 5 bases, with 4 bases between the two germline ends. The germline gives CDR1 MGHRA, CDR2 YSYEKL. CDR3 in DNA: TGCGCCAGCAGCCAAGAAGGGTATGGCTACACCTTC. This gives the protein CASSQEGYGYTF.

DNA for the CDR3: TGTGCCAGCAACCAGGGGAATTCGGGCTACACCTTC. Protein: CASNQGNSGYTF. V is TRBV7-9 and J is TRBJ1-2, with D perhaps matching TRBD1 (6 bases). The germline CDR1 and CDR2 sequences are SEHNR and FQNEAQ (reference sequence). V lost 7 bases and J lost 8, with 14 bases in between. CDR3 size: 12 residues.

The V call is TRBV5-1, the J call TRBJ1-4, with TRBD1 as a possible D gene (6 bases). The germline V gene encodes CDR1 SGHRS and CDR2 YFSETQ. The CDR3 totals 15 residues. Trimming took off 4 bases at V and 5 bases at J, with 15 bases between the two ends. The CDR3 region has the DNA TGCGCCAGCAGCCCACAAGGGGGTAAAAATGAAAAACTGTTTTTT. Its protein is CASSPQGGKNEKLFF.

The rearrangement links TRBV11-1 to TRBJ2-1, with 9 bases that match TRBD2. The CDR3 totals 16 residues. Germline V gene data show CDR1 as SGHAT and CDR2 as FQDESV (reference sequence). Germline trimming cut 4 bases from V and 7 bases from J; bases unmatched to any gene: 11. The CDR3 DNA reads TGTGCCAGCAGCTACAGCGGGAGGACCTGGGGAAATGAGCAGTTCTTC. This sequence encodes CASSYSGRTWGNEQFF.

The CDR3 loop reads CASSRDRGSYEQYF. The DNA for the CDR3 is TGTGCCAGCAGTAGGGACAGGGGGTCCTACGAGCAGTACTTC. The chain joins TRBV6-5 to TRBJ2-7; 11 nucleotides agree with TRBD1. The V gene's germline CDR1 is MNHEY and CDR2 SVGAGI. V shed 5 bases, J shed 1 base, and the junction held 1 base outside the gene matches. CDR3 length: 14 amino acids.

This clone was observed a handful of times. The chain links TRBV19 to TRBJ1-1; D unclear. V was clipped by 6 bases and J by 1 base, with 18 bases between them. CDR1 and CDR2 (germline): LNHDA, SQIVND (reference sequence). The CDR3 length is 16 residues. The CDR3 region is CASRPEHTKENTEAFF. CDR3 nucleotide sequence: TGTGCCAGTAGGCCCGAACACACGAAAGAGAACACTGAAGCTTTCTTT.

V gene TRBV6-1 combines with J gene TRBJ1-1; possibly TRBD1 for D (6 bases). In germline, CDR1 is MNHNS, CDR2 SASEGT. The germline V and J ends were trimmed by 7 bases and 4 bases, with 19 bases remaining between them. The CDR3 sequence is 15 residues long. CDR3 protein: CASNFRDTKGTEAFF. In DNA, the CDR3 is TGTGCCAGCAATTTCCGGGACACCAAAGGCACTGAAGCTTTCTTT.

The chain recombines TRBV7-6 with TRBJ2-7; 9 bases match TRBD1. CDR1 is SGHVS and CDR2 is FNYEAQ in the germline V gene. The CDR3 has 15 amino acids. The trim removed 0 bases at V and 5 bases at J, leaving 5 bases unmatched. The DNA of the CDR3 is TGTGCCAGCAGCTTAGCCGGGACAGGGATGGACGAGCAGTACTTC. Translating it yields CASSLAGTGMDEQYF.

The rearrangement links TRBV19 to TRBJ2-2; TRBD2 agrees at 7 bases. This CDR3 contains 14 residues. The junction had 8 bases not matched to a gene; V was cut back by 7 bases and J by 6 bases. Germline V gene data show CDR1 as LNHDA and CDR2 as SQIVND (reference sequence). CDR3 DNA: TGTGCCAGTAAGCGGGACGGCTTGCCCGGGGAGCTGTTTTTT. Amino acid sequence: CASKRDGLPGELFF.

The CDR3 region has the DNA TGTGCCAGCAGCGGTACCACCGTGGCCTATGGCTACACCTTC. This translates into CASSGTTVAYGYTF. The chain links TRBV14 to TRBJ1-2, with D unclear. Germline assignment: CDR1 SGHDN and CDR2 FVKESK. The CDR3 spans 14 residues. Between the trimmed V and J ends, which lost 5 bases and 4 bases, there was a span of 14 bases.

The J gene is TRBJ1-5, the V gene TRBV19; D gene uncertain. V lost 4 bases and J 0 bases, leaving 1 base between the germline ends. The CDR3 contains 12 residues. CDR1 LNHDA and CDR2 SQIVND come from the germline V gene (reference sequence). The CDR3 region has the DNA TGTGCCAGTAGTAATAGCAATCAGCCCCAGCATTTT. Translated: CASSNSNQPQHF.

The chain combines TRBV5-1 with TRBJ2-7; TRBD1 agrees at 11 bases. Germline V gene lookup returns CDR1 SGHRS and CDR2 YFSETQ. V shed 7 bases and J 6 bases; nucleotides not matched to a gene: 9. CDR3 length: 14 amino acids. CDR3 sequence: CASQQDRGLAEQYF. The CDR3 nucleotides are TGCGCCAGCCAACAGGACAGGGGGCTGGCCGAGCAGTACTTC. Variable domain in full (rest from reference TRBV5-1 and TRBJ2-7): KAGVTQTPRYLIKTRGQQVTLSCSPISGHRSVSWYQQTPGQGLQFLFEYFSETQRNKGNFPGRFSGRQFSNSRSEMNVSTLELGDSALYLCASQQDRGLAEQYFGPGTRLTVT.

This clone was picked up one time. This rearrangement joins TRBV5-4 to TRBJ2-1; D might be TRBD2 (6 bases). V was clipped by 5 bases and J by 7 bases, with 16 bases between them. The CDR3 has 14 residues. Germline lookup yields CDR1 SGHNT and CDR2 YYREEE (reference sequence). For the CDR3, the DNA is TGTGCCAGCAGGGAGGGGCTAGCGATAAATGAGCAGTTCTTC. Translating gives CASREGLAINEQFF.

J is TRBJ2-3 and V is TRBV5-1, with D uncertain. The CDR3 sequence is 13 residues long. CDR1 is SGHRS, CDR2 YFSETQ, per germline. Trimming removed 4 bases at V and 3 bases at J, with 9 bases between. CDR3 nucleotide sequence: TGCGCCAGCAGCCCCGGAATGACAGATACGCAGTATTTT. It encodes CASSPGMTDTQYF.

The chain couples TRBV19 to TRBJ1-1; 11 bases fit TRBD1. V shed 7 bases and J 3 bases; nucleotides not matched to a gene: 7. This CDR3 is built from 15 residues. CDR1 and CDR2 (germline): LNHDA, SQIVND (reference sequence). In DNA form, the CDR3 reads TGTGCCAGTATGGGACAGGGGGACAGCGACACTGAAGCTTTCTTT. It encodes CASMGQGDSDTEAFF.

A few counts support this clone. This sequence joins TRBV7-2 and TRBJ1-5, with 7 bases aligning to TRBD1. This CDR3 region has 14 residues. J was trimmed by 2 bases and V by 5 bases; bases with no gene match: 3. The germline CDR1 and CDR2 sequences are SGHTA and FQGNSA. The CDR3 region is CASSITGGNQPQHF. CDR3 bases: TGTGCCAGCAGCATAACAGGGGGCAATCAGCCCCAGCATTTT. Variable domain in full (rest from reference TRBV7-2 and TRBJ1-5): GAGVSQSPSNKVTEKGKDVELRCDPISGHTALYWYRQSLGQGLEFLIYFQGNSAPDKSGLPSDRFSAERTGGSVSTLTIQRTQQEDSAVYLCASSITGGNQPQHFGDGTRLSIL.

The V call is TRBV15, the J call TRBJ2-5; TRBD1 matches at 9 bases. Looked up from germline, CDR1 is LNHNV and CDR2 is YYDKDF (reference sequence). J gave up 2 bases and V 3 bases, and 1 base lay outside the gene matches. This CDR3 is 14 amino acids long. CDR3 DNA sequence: TGTGCCACCAGCAGTGACAGGGGGCAAGAGACCCAGTACTTC. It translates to CATSSDRGQETQYF.

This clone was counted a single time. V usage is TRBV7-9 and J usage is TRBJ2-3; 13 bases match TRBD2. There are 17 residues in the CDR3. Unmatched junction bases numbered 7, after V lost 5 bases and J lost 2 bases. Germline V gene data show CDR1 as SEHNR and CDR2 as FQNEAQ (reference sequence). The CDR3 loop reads CASSDGLAGALTDTQYF. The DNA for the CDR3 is TGTGCCAGCAGCGACGGACTAGCGGGGGCTCTCACAGATACGCAGTATTTT.

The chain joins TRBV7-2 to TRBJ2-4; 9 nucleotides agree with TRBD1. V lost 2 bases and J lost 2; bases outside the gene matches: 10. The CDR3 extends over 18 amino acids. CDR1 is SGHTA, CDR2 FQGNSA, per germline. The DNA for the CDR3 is TGTGCCAGCAGCTTAAAAGTTTATACAGGGGGCACCAAAAACATTCAGTACTTC. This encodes CASSLKVYTGGTKNIQYF.

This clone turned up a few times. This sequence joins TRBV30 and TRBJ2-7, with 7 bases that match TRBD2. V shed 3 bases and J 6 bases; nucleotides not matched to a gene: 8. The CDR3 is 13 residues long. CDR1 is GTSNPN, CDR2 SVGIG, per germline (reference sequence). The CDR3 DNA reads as TGTGCCTGGAGAGCGGGATCGGTCGGCGAGCAGTACTTC. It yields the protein CAWRAGSVGEQYF.

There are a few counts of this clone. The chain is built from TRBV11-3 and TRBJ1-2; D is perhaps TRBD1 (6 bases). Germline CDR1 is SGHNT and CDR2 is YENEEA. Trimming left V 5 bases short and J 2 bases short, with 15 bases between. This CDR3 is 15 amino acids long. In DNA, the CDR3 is TGTGCCAGCAGCGGTGGTCGGGGGCCCAACTATGGCTACACCTTC. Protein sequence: CASSGGRGPNYGYTF. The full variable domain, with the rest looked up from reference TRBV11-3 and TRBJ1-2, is EAGVVQSPRYKIIEKKQPVAFWCNPISGHNTLYWYLQNLGQGPELLIRYENEEAVDDSQLPKDRFSAERLKGVDSTLKIQPAELGDSAVYLCASSGGRGPNYGYTFGSGTRLTVV.

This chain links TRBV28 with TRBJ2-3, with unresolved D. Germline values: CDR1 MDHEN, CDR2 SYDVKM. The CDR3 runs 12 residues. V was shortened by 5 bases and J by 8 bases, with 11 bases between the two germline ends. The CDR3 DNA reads TGTGCCAGCAGTCCCCCTAGGGTTACGCAGTATTTT. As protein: CASSPPRVTQYF.

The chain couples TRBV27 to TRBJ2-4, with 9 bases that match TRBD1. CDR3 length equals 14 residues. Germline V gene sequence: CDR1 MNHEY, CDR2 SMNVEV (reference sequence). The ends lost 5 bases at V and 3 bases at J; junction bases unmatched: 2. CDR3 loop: CASSVTGGKNIQYF. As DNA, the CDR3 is TGTGCCAGCAGTGTGACAGGGGGCAAAAACATTCAGTACTTC.